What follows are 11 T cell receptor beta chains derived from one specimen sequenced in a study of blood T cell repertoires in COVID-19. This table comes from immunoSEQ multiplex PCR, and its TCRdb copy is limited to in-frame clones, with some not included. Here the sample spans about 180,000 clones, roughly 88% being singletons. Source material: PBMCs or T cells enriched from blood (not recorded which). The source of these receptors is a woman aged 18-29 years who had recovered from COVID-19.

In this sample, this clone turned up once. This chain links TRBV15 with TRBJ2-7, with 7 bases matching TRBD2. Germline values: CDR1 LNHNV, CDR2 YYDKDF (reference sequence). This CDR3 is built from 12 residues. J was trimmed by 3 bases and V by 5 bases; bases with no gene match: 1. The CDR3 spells CATSGGGYEQYF. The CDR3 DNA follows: TGTGCCACCAGCGGCGGGGGCTACGAGCAGTACTTC.

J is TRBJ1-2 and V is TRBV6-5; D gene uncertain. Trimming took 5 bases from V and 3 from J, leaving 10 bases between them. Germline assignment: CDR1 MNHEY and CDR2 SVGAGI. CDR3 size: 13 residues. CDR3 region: CASSPTPDYGYTF. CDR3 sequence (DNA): TGTGCCAGCAGTCCGACTCCCGACTATGGCTACACCTTC.

CDR3 in DNA: TGCGCCAGCAGCCAAGATTTGGGGGCCGCAGGCTATGGCTACACCTTC. This encodes CASSQDLGAAGYGYTF. The chain links TRBV4-1 to TRBJ1-2, with D tentatively TRBD1 (6 bases). CDR3 size: 16 residues. The V end lost 0 bases, the J end lost 4 bases, and 15 bases lay between the germline ends. CDR1 and CDR2 from the germline V gene are MGHRA and YSYEKL.

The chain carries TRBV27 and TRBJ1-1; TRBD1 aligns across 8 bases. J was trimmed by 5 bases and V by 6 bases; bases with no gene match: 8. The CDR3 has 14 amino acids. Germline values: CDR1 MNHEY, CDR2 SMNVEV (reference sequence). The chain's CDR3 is CASSHARGHTEAFF. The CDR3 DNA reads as TGTGCCAGCAGCCACGCCAGGGGGCATACTGAAGCTTTCTTT.

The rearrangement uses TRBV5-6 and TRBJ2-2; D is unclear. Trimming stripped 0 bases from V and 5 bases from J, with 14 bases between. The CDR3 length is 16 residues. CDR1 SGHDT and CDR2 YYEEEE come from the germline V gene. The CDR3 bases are TGTGCCAGCAGCTTGGTGCAGGTCCTCTCGACCGGGGAGCTGTTTTTT. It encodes CASSLVQVLSTGELFF.

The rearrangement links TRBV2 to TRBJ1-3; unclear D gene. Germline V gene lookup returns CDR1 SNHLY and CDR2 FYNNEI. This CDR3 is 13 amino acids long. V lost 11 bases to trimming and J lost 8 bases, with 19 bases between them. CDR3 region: CAGGSSRADTIYF. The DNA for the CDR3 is TGTGCCGGCGGTAGCTCGAGGGCGGACACCATATATTTT.

CDR3 nucleotides: TGTGCCAGCAGTGCGACAGGGCGAAACACTGAAGCTTTCTTT. This translates into CASSATGRNTEAFF. The genes are TRBV6-2 or TRBV6-3 and TRBJ1-1; TRBD1 aligns across 7 bases. This CDR3 contains 14 residues. The germline CDR1 and CDR2 sequences are MNHEY and SVGEGT. J lost 2 bases, V lost 5 bases, and 5 bases had no gene match.

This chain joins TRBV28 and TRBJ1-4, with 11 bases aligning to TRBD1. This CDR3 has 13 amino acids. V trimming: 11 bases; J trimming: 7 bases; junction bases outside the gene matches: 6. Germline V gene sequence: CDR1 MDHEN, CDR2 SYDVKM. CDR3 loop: CAVTGTGGEKLFF. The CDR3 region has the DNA TGTGCCGTCACCGGGACAGGGGGTGAAAAACTGTTTTTT.

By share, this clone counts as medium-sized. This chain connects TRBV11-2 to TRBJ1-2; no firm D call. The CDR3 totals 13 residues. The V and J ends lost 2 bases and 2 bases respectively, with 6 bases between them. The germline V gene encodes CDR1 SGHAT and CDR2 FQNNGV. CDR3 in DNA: TGTGCCAGCAGCTTAACAGAGAACTATGGCTACACCTTC. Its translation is CASSLTENYGYTF.

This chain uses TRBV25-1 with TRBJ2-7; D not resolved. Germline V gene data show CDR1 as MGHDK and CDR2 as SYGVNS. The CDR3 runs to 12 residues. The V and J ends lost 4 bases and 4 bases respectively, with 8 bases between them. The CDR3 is CASSGGRYEQYF. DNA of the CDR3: TGTGCCAGCAGTGGAGGTAGATACGAGCAGTACTTC.

The CDR3: CASSLDRASGNTIYF. The DNA of the CDR3 is TGTGCCAGCAGCTTAGACAGGGCCTCTGGAAACACCATATATTTT. The chain recombines TRBV7-2 with TRBJ1-3; TRBD1 is a possible D gene (6 bases). Per the germline V gene, CDR1 is SGHTA and CDR2 is FQGNSA. With 1 base removed from V and 0 bases from J, the gap between germline ends came to 7 bases. This CDR3 contains 15 residues.